These 19 T cell receptor beta chains were sequenced from one sample in a study of cytomegalovirus exposure and HLA in healthy donors. 60 Vbeta and 13 Jbeta primers were used in PCR. Here immunoSEQ multiplex PCR was the method, and the copy in TCRdb shows in-frame clones only, minus some. The data show 200,000 to 300,000 clones, about four fifths seen once. Sequencing input: PBMCs. These TCRs come from a middle-aged woman in good health and CMV-seropositive.

This chain uses TRBV11-2 with TRBJ2-1; tentative D call: TRBD2 (5 bases). Germline V gene sequence: CDR1 SGHAT, CDR2 FQNNGV. CDR3 length: 15 residues. With 4 bases removed from V and 9 bases from J, the gap between germline ends came to 19 bases. This chain's CDR3 is CASSSDRASRGEQFF. The CDR3 DNA is TGTGCCAGCAGCTCAGACCGGGCTAGTCGGGGTGAGCAGTTCTTC.

The V call is TRBV5-6, the J call TRBJ2-3, with TRBD1 matching 11 bases. The trim removed 3 bases at V and 2 bases at J, leaving 5 bases unmatched. Looked up from germline, CDR1 is SGHDT and CDR2 is YYEEEE. This CDR3 has 16 amino acids. This chain's CDR3 is CASSWDRGFTTDTQYF. The CDR3 region has the DNA TGTGCCAGCAGCTGGGACAGGGGGTTTACCACAGATACGCAGTATTTT.

About this clone itself: A junction end diverges from the germline sequence, so it may reflect a read error. Distinct nucleotide sequences in the sample also encode this CDR3. CDR3 amino acids: CASSSDWLYSPLHF. Written as DNA, the CDR3 is TGTGCCAGCAGCTCCGACTGGTTGTATTCCCCCCTCCACTTT. The gene calls are TRBV5-6 and TRBJ1-6, with D hard to call. This CDR3 has 14 residues. Germline CDR1 and CDR2: SGHDT and YYEEEE.

This clone appeared once. The genes are TRBV6-6 and TRBJ2-1, with D possibly being TRBD1 (6 bases). This CDR3 has 11 residues. Germline CDR1 and CDR2: MNHNY and SVGAGI (reference sequence). V was cut by 6 bases and J by 12 bases, with 12 bases left in between. Here the CDR3 reads CASSLGGLQFF. In DNA, the CDR3 is TGTGCCAGCAGCCTAGGGGGTTTGCAGTTCTTC.

The rearrangement joins TRBV5-8 to TRBJ2-7, with 7 bases identical to TRBD1. The CDR3 runs to 14 residues. Trimming cost V 0 bases and J 8 bases; bases outside gene matches: 8. Germline V gives CDR1 SGHTS, CDR2 YDEGEE. The CDR3 DNA is TGTGCCAGCAGCTTGGGGGACAGCAGACCCCAGCAGTACTTC. This codes for CASSLGDSRPQQYF. The entire variable domain, with the rest obtained from reference TRBV5-8 and TRBJ2-7, is as follows: EAGVTQSPTHLIKTRGQQATLRCSPISGHTSVYWYQQALGLGLQFLLWYDEGEERNRGNFPPRFSGRQFPNYSSELNVNALELEDSALYLCASSLGDSRPQQYFGPGTRLTVT.

The chain links TRBV5-4 to TRBJ1-2; 11 nucleotides align to TRBD1. In germline, CDR1 is SGHNT, CDR2 YYREEE (reference sequence). V was pared by 4 bases and J by 2 bases, with 4 bases of the junction left unmatched. The CDR3 extends over 15 amino acids. CDR3 nucleotides: TGTGCCAGCAGCCCCGGACAGGGGGCGAACTATGGCTACACCTTC. This codes for CASSPGQGANYGYTF. The whole variable domain, filled in from reference TRBV5-4 and TRBJ1-2, reads ETGVTQSPTHLIKTRGQQVTLRCSSQSGHNTVSWYQQALGQGPQFIFQYYREEENGRGNFPPRFSGLQFPNYSSELNVNALELDDSALYLCASSPGQGANYGYTFGSGTRLTVV.

The chain couples TRBV29-1 to TRBJ2-5; D is unresolved. V was cut by 6 bases and J by 2 bases, with 10 bases left in between. Germline V CDR1 and CDR2: SQVTM, ANQGSEA. CDR3 size: 12 residues. CDR3 nucleotides: TGCAGCGTAGCTTTTCGACAAGAGACCCAGTACTTC. The encoded protein is CSVAFRQETQYF.

The chain uses TRBV29-1 and TRBJ2-5, with 7 nucleotides matching TRBD1. Germline lookup yields CDR1 SQVTM and CDR2 ANQGSEA. This CDR3 spans 14 amino acids. Trimming took 8 bases from V and 4 from J; bases not matched to a gene: 13. This CDR3 is CSLGTDPIGETQYF. In nucleotides, the CDR3 is TGCAGCCTAGGGACAGATCCAATTGGAGAGACCCAGTACTTC.

This clone appeared once. The chain is built from TRBV18 and TRBJ1-1, with a weak D call TRBD1 (6 bases). V lost 6 bases and J 1 base, leaving 15 bases between the germline ends. Germline CDR1 is KGHSH and CDR2 is LQKENI. CDR3 length: 15 amino acids. The CDR3 protein is CASSVSGGANTEAFF. The CDR3, as DNA: TGTGCCAGCTCTGTCTCGGGGGGCGCGAACACTGAAGCTTTCTTT.

CDR3 in amino acids: CASSLRRGKAYEQYF. In nucleotides, the CDR3 is TGTGCCAGCAGTCTCAGAAGGGGTAAGGCCTACGAGCAGTACTTC. This rearrangement joins TRBV7-2 to TRBJ2-7, with D perhaps TRBD1 (5 bases). The germline V and J ends were trimmed by 6 bases and 2 bases, with 17 bases remaining between them. Germline values: CDR1 SGHTA, CDR2 FQGNSA. The CDR3 covers 15 residues.

V gene TRBV6-1 combines with J gene TRBJ1-2; 9 bases align to TRBD1. V gave up 3 bases and J gave up 3 bases; unmatched junction bases: 8. Germline-derived CDR1 and CDR2 are MNHNS and SASEGT. This CDR3 has 16 residues. CDR3: CASSDTAGTGHYGYTF. CDR3 sequence (DNA): TGTGCCAGCAGTGATACCGCCGGGACAGGGCACTATGGCTACACCTTC.

This clone was counted between two and nine times. The chain links TRBV7-6 to TRBJ1-1, with 10 bases matching TRBD1. Losses at the gene ends were 5 bases for V and 5 bases for J; bases not matched to a gene: 14. CDR3 size: 17 residues. Germline V gene lookup returns CDR1 SGHVS and CDR2 FNYEAQ. This chain's CDR3 is CASSPYWGQGSWTEAFF. The CDR3 DNA sequence: TGTGCCAGCAGCCCCTATTGGGGACAGGGGTCATGGACTGAAGCTTTCTTT.

This clone was seen only once. V usage is TRBV6-4 and J usage is TRBJ2-1, with 8 bases that match TRBD1. J gave up 7 bases and V 7 bases, and 9 bases lay outside the gene matches. The CDR3 totals 14 residues. CDR1 is MRHNA and CDR2 is SNTAGT in the germline V gene. The chain's CDR3 is CASKRDRLANEQFF. The CDR3 coding sequence is TGTGCCAGCAAACGGGACAGGTTGGCTAATGAGCAGTTCTTC.

In this sample, this clone turned up a few times. This rearrangement joins TRBV5-1 to TRBJ1-4; 7 bases are shared with TRBD1. J gave up 8 bases and V 4 bases, and 8 bases lay outside the gene matches. The germline gives CDR1 SGHRS, CDR2 YFSETQ. The CDR3 has 14 amino acids. The CDR3 region has the DNA TGCGCCAGCAGCCCAGTGACAGGGCAGGAAAAACTGTTTTTT. This codes for CASSPVTGQEKLFF. The complete variable domain, with remaining parts taken from reference TRBV5-1 and TRBJ1-4, reads KAGVTQTPRYLIKTRGQQVTLSCSPISGHRSVSWYQQTPGQGLQFLFEYFSETQRNKGNFPGRFSGRQFSNSRSEMNVSTLELGDSALYLCASSPVTGQEKLFFGSGTQLSVL.

V is TRBV11-3 and J is TRBJ2-6; D uncertain. The CDR3 has 13 amino acids. Looked up from germline, CDR1 is SGHNT and CDR2 is YENEEA. V lost 7 bases and J lost 0, with 4 bases in between. The CDR3 DNA reads as TGTGCCAGCAAGAGCTCTGGGGCCAACGTCCTGACTTTC. Translated: CASKSSGANVLTF. The complete variable domain, with remaining parts taken from reference TRBV11-3 and TRBJ2-6, reads EAGVVQSPRYKIIEKKQPVAFWCNPISGHNTLYWYLQNLGQGPELLIRYENEEAVDDSQLPKDRFSAERLKGVDSTLKIQPAELGDSAVYLCASKSSGANVLTFGAGSRLTVL.

The chain employs TRBV9 and TRBJ1-1; 9 nucleotides line up with TRBD1. The J segment lost 2 bases and the V segment lost 3 bases, leaving 5 bases of the junction unmatched. In germline, CDR1 is SGDLS, CDR2 YYNGEE. The CDR3 spans 15 residues. The CDR3: CASSGGDRVNTEAFF. CDR3 DNA: TGTGCCAGCAGCGGGGGGGACAGGGTTAACACTGAAGCTTTCTTT.

The chain carries TRBV9 and TRBJ2-7, with 8 bases lining up with TRBD1. With V trimmed by 3 bases and J by 5 bases, 13 bases remained unmatched. Germline CDR1 and CDR2: SGDLS and YYNGEE. This CDR3 has 16 amino acids. This CDR3 reads CASSARGQGGWDEQYF. Written as DNA, the CDR3 is TGTGCCAGCAGCGCCCGCGGACAGGGTGGATGGGACGAGCAGTACTTC.

The J gene is TRBJ2-3, the V gene TRBV14; TRBD2 matches at 7 bases. Looked up from germline, CDR1 is SGHDN and CDR2 is FVKESK. V lost 4 bases, J lost 4 bases, and 17 bases stayed unmatched. The CDR3 totals 18 residues. CDR3 coding DNA: TGTGCCAGCAGCCCGAGGATGGGGAGGGGAACGGGTGCAGATACGCAGTATTTT. Encoded protein: CASSPRMGRGTGADTQYF.

The CDR3 DNA is TGTGCCAGTAGTTCCTACAGGGTGTACACCTTC. This gives the protein CASSSYRVYTF. The chain uses TRBV19 and TRBJ1-2; D is possibly TRBD1 (6 bases). The CDR3 runs to 11 residues. CDR1 is LNHDA and CDR2 is SQIVND in the germline V gene (reference sequence). The V gene lost 5 bases and the J gene lost 11 bases, with 12 bases spanning the gap.